This T cell receptor (beta chain) stems from a study of blood T cell repertoires in COVID-19. Overall study: Acute and convalescent COVID-19 specimens originated in the United States, Italy and Spain. PBMCs, B-cell-depleted T cells, or T cells provided the cDNA or gDNA that made up the material.

Germline lookup yields CDR1 SEHNR and CDR2 FQNEAQ (reference sequence). The CDR3 has 14 amino acids. The V and J ends lost 5 bases and 14 bases, in that order; junction bases with no gene match: 15. Original handling: Reference gene primer amplification in the assay estimated nucleated cell counts. The assay was immunoSEQ multiplex PCR, and TCRdb's table has in-frame clones only and misses some. D and trimming come from the DNA, and the V and J calls and clone size come from that table. This table holds 68,000 or so clones, about 88% found once. The sequencing sample was made of peripheral blood. The chain combines TRBV7-9 with TRBJ1-2; TRBD1 matches 9 bases. The clonotype originates from a man in his 70s with active or convalescent COVID-19. In DNA, the CDR3 is TGTGCCAGCAGCCGCGACAGGGGGGCGTCCCGTCGAACCTTC. Residues: CASSRDRGASRRTF.